The 18 T cell receptor beta chains presented below share a single source sample, sequenced in a study of T cell repertoires in cytomegalovirus infection. These receptors lack a known antigen. Via MiXCR, TCRdb re-called the reads, giving one row per CDR3 protein. The sample lists 380,000 or so distinct CDR3 sequences, about a third occurring once. The sequencing used cultured PBMCs, collected from culture after CMV antigen stimulation. The receptor set was obtained from a human donor in good health (CMV status not recorded). Some clones in this sample may be carry-over from other donors' samples.

V is TRBV7-9 and J is TRBJ1-1; 7 bases align to TRBD1. Per germline, CDR1 SEHNR and CDR2 FQNEAQ (reference sequence). CDR3 length: 14 amino acids. V was clipped by 6 bases and J by 8 bases; unmatched bases: 12. CDR3 coding DNA: TGTGCCAGCAGAAACGACAGGGACGTTTCCGAAGCTTTCTTT. This encodes CASRNDRDVSEAFF.

The V and J genes are TRBV7-2 and TRBJ2-7; 10 bases line up with TRBD1. V trimming: 0 bases; J trimming: 4 bases; junction bases outside the gene matches: 3. Germline CDR1 reads SGHTA; CDR2 reads FQGNSA. The CDR3 totals 15 residues. For the CDR3, the DNA is TGTGCCAGCAGCTTAGCCAGGGACAGGGGATACGAGCAGTACTTC. Translated: CASSLARDRGYEQYF.

The chain couples TRBV7-2 to TRBJ2-7, with D hard to call. The germline gives CDR1 SGHTA, CDR2 FQGNSA. V lost 1 base and J 6 bases, leaving 10 bases between the germline ends. The CDR3 is 13 residues long. The CDR3 protein is CASSLVGWGEQYF. The CDR3 nucleotides read TGTGCCAGCAGCTTAGTGGGGTGGGGCGAGCAGTACTTC.

This chain joins TRBV7-9 and TRBJ2-1; TRBD2 aligns across 7 bases. CDR1 SEHNR and CDR2 FQNEAQ come from the germline V gene (reference sequence). Trimming cost V 7 bases and J 6 bases; bases outside gene matches: 12. This CDR3 has 15 amino acids. CDR3 nucleotide sequence: TGTGCCAGCAACCGAGGGACTACAATCCGCAATGAGCAGTTCTTC. Translating gives CASNRGTTIRNEQFF.

The V call is TRBV7-8, the J call TRBJ2-3, with TRBD2 matching over 12 bases. Germline V gene data show CDR1 as SGHVS and CDR2 as FQNEAQ. After removal of 5 bases from V and 3 bases from J, the junction contained 12 bases not matched to a gene. The CDR3 consists of 18 residues. The CDR3 nucleotides are TGTGCCAGCAGCCCCTCGGGCCTAGCGGGAGGGCCGACAGATACGCAGTATTTT. Encoded protein: CASSPSGLAGGPTDTQYF.

J is TRBJ2-3 and V is TRBV19; D remains unclear. V was trimmed by 6 bases and J by 2 bases, leaving 21 bases between them. The CDR3 sequence is 17 residues long. Germline V lookup: CDR1 LNHDA, CDR2 SQIVND (reference sequence). The CDR3 DNA reads as TGTGCCAGTAGCGGTAGGTCTATCGAAACCTACACAGATACGCAGTATTTT. Its translation is CASSGRSIETYTDTQYF.

This clonotype was counted only a few times. This chain uses TRBV6-2 or TRBV6-3 with TRBJ2-5; D assignment may be TRBD1 or TRBD2 (5 bases each). Trimming pared 0 bases from V and 7 bases from J, leaving 6 bases between. The CDR3 has 12 residues. In germline, CDR1 is MNHEY, CDR2 SVGEGT. CDR3 nucleotide sequence: TGTGCCAGCAGTTACTCGAGGGGGACCCAGTACTTC. Amino acids: CASSYSRGTQYF.

This clonotype came up a few times. The chain carries TRBV7-2 and TRBJ2-7; tentative D call: TRBD2 (6 bases). Trimming stripped 6 bases from V and 0 bases from J, with 12 bases between. Germline V gene lookup returns CDR1 SGHTA and CDR2 FQGNSA. CDR3 size: 14 residues. Here the CDR3 reads CASSLREYSYEQYF. DNA of the CDR3: TGTGCCAGCAGTCTCCGGGAGTACTCCTACGAGCAGTACTTC.

This clonotype was seen a handful of times. CDR3 coding DNA: TGTGCCAGCAGTTACGATGGCCCCGCGGCAGATACGCAGTATTTT. This sequence encodes CASSYDGPAADTQYF. This chain uses TRBV6-5 with TRBJ2-3; D unresolved. The CDR3 consists of 15 residues. The germline V gene has CDR1 MNHEY and CDR2 SVGAGI. V lost 2 bases and J lost 4, with 13 bases in between.

Only a few counts were recorded for this clonotype. The chain carries TRBV20-1 and TRBJ2-2; possible D gene TRBD1, 6 bases. This CDR3 is 14 amino acids long. The V gene lost 2 bases and the J gene lost 3 bases, with 10 bases spanning the gap. Germline CDR1 and CDR2: DFQATT and SNEGSKA (reference sequence). The CDR3 DNA sequence: TGCAGTGCTAGAATACAGGGTGACACCGGGGAGCTGTTTTTT. Its protein product is CSARIQGDTGELFF.

This clonotype has just one count. The rearrangement uses TRBV7-3 and TRBJ2-3; 9 nucleotides align to TRBD1. Germline trimming cut 4 bases from V and 1 base from J; bases unmatched to any gene: 3. There are 15 residues in the CDR3. CDR1 is SGHTA, CDR2 FQGTGA, per germline. CDR3 bases: TGTGCCAGCAGCTCATGGGACAGGGGCACAGATACGCAGTATTTT. This encodes CASSSWDRGTDTQYF.

The chain carries TRBV19 and TRBJ1-4; D is uncertain. Per germline, CDR1 LNHDA and CDR2 SQIVND (reference sequence). The CDR3 runs 12 residues. The V and J ends lost 5 bases and 2 bases respectively, with 3 bases between them. DNA of the CDR3: TGTGCCAGTAGTGCGACTAATGAAAAACTGTTTTTT. This encodes CASSATNEKLFF.

The V call is TRBV6-5, the J call TRBJ2-1; D might be TRBD2 (7 bases). Germline CDR1 reads MNHEY; CDR2 reads SVGAGI. The CDR3 totals 18 residues. Trimming shortened V by 2 bases and J by 0 bases, and 17 bases separated the two germline ends. CDR3 DNA: TGTGCCAGCAGTTACGGGGCAGGGGAGGGCCCCTCCTACAATGAGCAGTTCTTC. Its protein product is CASSYGAGEGPSYNEQFF.

The rearrangement uses TRBV30 and TRBJ1-1; 8 bases are a match to TRBD1. Looked up from germline, CDR1 is GTSNPN and CDR2 is SVGIG (reference sequence). V gave up 5 bases and J gave up 4 bases; unmatched junction bases: 3. The CDR3 covers 12 residues. The CDR3 loop is CAWRQGSTEAFF. As DNA, the CDR3 is TGTGCCTGGCGACAGGGGAGCACTGAAGCTTTCTTT.

This clonotype was observed many times. This sequence joins TRBV7-2 and TRBJ1-1, with D possibly matching TRBD1 (5 bases). V was trimmed by 3 bases and J by 5 bases, leaving 19 bases between them. The length of the CDR3 is 16 residues. From germline, CDR1 is SGHTA and CDR2 FQGNSA. The CDR3 sequence: CASSLGTIWQKTEAFF. For the CDR3, the DNA is TGTGCCAGCAGCTTGGGGACGATCTGGCAGAAAACTGAAGCTTTCTTT.

The genes are TRBV28 and TRBJ2-1, with D perhaps matching TRBD2 (7 bases). Germline CDR1 MDHEN, CDR2 SYDVKM. This CDR3 is 16 amino acids long. V was trimmed by 4 bases and J by 2 bases, leaving 15 bases between them. In DNA, the CDR3 is TGTGCCAGCAGTTGGGGGGCTAGCGGCGCCTACAATGAGCAGTTCTTC. Amino acids: CASSWGASGAYNEQFF.

This clonotype was counted only a few times. The chain uses TRBV6-1 and TRBJ2-2; perhaps TRBD2 as D (6 bases). Germline V CDR1 and CDR2: MNHNS, SASEGT. The CDR3 extends over 15 amino acids. V was clipped by 6 bases and J by 1 base, with 12 bases between them. In DNA form, the CDR3 reads TGTGCCAGCAGCCGGGACTGGAAGAACACCGGGGAGCTGTTTTTT. Protein sequence: CASSRDWKNTGELFF.

J is TRBJ1-3 and V is TRBV10-3; D perhaps matches TRBD1 (6 bases). The germline V and J ends were trimmed by 3 bases and 5 bases, with 11 bases remaining between them. Germline CDR1 and CDR2: ENHRY and SYGVKD. The CDR3 has 14 amino acids. The CDR3, as DNA: TGTGCCATCAGTGATATGGACAGAAGAAACACCATATATTTT. This encodes CAISDMDRRNTIYF.